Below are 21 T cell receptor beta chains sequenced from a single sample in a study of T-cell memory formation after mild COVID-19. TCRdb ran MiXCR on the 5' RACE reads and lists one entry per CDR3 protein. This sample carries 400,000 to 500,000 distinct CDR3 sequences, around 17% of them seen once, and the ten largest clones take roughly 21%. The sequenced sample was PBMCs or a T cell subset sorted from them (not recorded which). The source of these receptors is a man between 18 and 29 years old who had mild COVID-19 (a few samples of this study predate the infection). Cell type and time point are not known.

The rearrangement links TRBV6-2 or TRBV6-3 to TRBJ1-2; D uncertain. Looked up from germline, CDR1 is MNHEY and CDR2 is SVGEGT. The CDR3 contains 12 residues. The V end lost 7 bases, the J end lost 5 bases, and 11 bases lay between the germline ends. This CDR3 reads CASNREGYGYTF. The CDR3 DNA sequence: TGTGCCAGCAACAGAGAGGGATATGGCTACACCTTC.

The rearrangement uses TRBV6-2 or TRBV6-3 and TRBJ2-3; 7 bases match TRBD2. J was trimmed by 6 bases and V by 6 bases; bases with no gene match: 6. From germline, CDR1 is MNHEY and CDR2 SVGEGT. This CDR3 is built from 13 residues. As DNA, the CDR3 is TGTGCCAGCAGAGGCGCGGGGGAGGATACGCAGTATTTT. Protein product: CASRGAGEDTQYF.

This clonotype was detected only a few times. In DNA, the CDR3 is TGCAGCGTGGGGGGGGTAATCTACAATGAGCAGTTCTTC. It yields the protein CSVGGVIYNEQFF. This chain connects TRBV29-1 to TRBJ2-1; 7 bases are shared with TRBD2. Germline trimming cut 6 bases from V and 3 bases from J; bases unmatched to any gene: 5. This CDR3 has 13 amino acids. Germline CDR1 reads SQVTM; CDR2 reads ANQGSEA.

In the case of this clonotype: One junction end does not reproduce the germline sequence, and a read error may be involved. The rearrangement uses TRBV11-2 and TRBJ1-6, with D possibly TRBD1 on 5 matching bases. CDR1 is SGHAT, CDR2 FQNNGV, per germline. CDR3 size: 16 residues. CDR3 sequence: CASSSDGAAYNSPLHF. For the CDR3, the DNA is TGTGCCAGCAGCTCGGACGGGGCGGCCTACAATTCACCCCTCCACTTT.

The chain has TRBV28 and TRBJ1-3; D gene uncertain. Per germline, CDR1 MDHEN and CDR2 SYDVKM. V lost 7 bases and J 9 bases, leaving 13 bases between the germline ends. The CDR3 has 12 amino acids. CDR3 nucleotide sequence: TGTGCCAGCATGGGAACCGGCGGCACCATATATTTT. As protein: CASMGTGGTIYF.

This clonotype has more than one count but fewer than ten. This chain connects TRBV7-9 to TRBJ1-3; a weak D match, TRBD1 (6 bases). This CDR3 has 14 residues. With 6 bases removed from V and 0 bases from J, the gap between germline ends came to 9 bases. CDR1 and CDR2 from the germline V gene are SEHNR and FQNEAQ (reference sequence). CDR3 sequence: CASRGTNSGNTIYF. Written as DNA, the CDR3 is TGTGCCAGCAGGGGGACAAACTCTGGAAACACCATATATTTT.

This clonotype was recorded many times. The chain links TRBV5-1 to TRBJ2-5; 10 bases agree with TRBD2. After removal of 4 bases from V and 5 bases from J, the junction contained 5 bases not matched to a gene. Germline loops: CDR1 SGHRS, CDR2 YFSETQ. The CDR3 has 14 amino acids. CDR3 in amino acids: CASSLAGAWETQYF. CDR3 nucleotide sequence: TGCGCCAGCAGCCTAGCGGGGGCGTGGGAGACCCAGTACTTC. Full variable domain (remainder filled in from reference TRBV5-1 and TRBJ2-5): KAGVTQTPRYLIKTRGQQVTLSCSPISGHRSVSWYQQTPGQGLQFLFEYFSETQRNKGNFPGRFSGRQFSNSRSEMNVSTLELGDSALYLCASSLAGAWETQYFGPGTRLLVL.

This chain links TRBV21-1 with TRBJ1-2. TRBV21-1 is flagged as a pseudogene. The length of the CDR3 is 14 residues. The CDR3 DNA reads TGTGCCAGCAGCAAAGAGCCAGCGTCCTGTGGCTACACCTTC. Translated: CASSKEPASCGYTF.

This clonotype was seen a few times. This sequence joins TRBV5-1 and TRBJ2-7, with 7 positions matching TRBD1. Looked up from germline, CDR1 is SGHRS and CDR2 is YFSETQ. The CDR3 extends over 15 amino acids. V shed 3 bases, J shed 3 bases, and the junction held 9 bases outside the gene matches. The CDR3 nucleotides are TGCGCCAGCAGCTCCATTCCGGGACAGTACTACGAGCAGTACTTC. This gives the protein CASSSIPGQYYEQYF. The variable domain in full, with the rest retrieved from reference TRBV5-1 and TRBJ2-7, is KAGVTQTPRYLIKTRGQQVTLSCSPISGHRSVSWYQQTPGQGLQFLFEYFSETQRNKGNFPGRFSGRQFSNSRSEMNVSTLELGDSALYLCASSSIPGQYYEQYFGPGTRLTVT.

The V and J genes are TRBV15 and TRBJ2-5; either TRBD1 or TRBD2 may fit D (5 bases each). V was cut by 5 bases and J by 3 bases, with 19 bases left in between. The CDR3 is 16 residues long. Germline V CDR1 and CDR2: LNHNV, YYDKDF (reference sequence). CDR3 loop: CATSEWGWDAEETQYF. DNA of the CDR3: TGTGCCACCAGCGAGTGGGGGTGGGACGCTGAAGAGACCCAGTACTTC.

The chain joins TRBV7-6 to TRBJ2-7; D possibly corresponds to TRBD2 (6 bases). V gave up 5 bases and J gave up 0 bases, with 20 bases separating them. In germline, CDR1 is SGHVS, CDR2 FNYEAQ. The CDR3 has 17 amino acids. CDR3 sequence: CASSVRGKWVSSYEQYV. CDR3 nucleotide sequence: TGTGCCAGCAGCGTACGGGGGAAATGGGTAAGCTCCTACGAGCAGTACGTC.

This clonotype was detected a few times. The CDR3 here is CASSLVRGWNTEAFF. In nucleotides, the CDR3 is TGTGCCAGCAGCTTGGTCAGGGGATGGAACACTGAAGCTTTCTTT. V and J are TRBV5-6 and TRBJ1-1, with D perhaps TRBD1 (6 bases). V was clipped by 0 bases and J by 1 base, with 10 bases between them. CDR1 SGHDT and CDR2 YYEEEE come from the germline V gene. The CDR3 has 15 amino acids.

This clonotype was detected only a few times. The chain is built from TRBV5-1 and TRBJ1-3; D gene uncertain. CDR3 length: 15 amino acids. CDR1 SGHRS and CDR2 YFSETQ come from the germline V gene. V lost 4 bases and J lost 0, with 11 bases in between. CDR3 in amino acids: CASSPGLFSGNTIYF. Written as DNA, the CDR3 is TGCGCCAGCAGCCCCGGCCTTTTCTCTGGAAACACCATATATTTT.

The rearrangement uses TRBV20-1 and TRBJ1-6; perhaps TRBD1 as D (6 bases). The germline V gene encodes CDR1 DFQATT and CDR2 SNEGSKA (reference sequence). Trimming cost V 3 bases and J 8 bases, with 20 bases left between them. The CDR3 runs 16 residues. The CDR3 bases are TGCAGTGCTAGGGCCAGTCCCGGGACACTAGATTCACCCCTCCACTTT. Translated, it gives CSARASPGTLDSPLHF.

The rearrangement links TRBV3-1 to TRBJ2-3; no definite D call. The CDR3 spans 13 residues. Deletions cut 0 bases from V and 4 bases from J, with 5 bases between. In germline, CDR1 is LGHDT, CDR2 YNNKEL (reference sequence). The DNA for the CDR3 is TGTGCCAGCAGCCAAGAGACGTCAGATACGCAGTATTTT. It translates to CASSQETSDTQYF.

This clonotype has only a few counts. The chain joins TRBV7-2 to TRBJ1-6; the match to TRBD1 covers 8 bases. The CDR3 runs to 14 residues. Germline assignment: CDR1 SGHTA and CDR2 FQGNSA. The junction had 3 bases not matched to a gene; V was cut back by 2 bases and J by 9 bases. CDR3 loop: CASSLKDRVSPLHF. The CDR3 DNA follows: TGTGCCAGCAGCTTAAAGGACAGGGTTTCACCCCTCCACTTT.

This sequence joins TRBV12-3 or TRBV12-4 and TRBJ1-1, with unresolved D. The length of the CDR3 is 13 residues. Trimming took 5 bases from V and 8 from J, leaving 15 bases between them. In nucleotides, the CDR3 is TGTGCCAGCAGTCTACGGGCCGGAGAGGAAGCTTTCTTT. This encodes CASSLRAGEEAFF.

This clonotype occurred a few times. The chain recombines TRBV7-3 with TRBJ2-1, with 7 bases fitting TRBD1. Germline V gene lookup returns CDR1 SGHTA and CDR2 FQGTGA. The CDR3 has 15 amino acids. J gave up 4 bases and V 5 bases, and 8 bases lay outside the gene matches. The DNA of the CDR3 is TGTGCCAGCAGCACAGGGGCAGGGAGTTACAATGAGCAGTTCTTC. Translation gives CASSTGAGSYNEQFF.

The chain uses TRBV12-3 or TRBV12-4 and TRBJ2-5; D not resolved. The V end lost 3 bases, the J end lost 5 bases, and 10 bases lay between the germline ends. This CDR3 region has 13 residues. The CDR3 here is CASSFFRAETQYF. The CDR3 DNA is TGTGCCAGCAGTTTTTTCCGGGCGGAGACCCAGTACTTC.

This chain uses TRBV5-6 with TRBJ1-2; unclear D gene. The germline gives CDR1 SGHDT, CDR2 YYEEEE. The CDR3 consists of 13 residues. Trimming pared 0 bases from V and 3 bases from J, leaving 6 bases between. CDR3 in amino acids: CASSLARHYGYTF. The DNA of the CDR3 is TGTGCCAGCAGCTTGGCCCGGCACTATGGCTACACCTTC.

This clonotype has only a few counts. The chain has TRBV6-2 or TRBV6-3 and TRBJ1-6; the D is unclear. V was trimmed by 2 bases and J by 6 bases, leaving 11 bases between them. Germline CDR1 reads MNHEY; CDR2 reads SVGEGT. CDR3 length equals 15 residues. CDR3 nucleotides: TGTGCCAGCAGTTACGGTGAAGGATTTAATTCACCCCTCCACTTT. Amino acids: CASSYGEGFNSPLHF.